The text below deals with one T cell receptor beta chain. Its matching antigen is unknown. This sample stems from a study of identical twins. Broader study findings: Within cord blood, abundant beta clonotypes carried fewer insertions, but memory repertoires showed no such trend.

This CDR3 contains 12 residues. V was clipped by 0 bases and J by 1 base, with 2 bases between them. CDR1 is SQVTM, CDR2 ANQGSEA, per germline. TCRdb ran MiXCR on the 5' RACE reads and lists one entry per CDR3 protein. Of approximately 500,000 distinct CDR3 sequences listed, approximately 24% are singletons. The data were also submitted as part of a second study, on T cells expressing NK-cell markers. That study reports: In a handful of donors, dominant CD3+CD56+NKG2C+ clones formed roughly 1.0-8% of CD8+ cells.

The TCR sequence derives from a woman aged 18-29 years in good health. Sequenced input: CD4+ T cells sorted from blood. The chain employs TRBV29-1 and TRBJ2-3; D is uncertain. The CDR3 spells CSVEEGTDTQYF. As DNA, the CDR3 is TGCAGCGTTGAAGAAGGCACAGATACGCAGTATTTT.